The clone carrying this TCR beta chain was counted a single time. This same CDR3 is encoded by further DNA sequences in the sample. This sample is part of a study of blood T cell repertoires in COVID-19. Study details: Samples representing acute and convalescent COVID-19 were sourced from the United States, Italy and Spain.

Original handling: Counts of nucleated cells, estimated from reference gene primer amplification, were obtained. This table comes from immunoSEQ multiplex PCR, and its TCRdb copy is limited to in-frame clones, with some not included. The V and J calls and clone size are taken from that table; D and trimming were inferred from the DNA. The sample carries about 230,000 clones, approximately 81% recorded once. Losses at the gene ends were 4 bases for V and 2 bases for J; bases not matched to a gene: 2. The CDR3 length is 15 residues. Germline values: CDR1 LGHDT, CDR2 YNNKEL (reference sequence). This chain connects TRBV3-1 (or the pseudogene TRBV3-2) to TRBJ1-5, with TRBD1 matching over 10 bases. The TCR sequence derives from a woman aged 80 or over with acute or convalescent COVID-19. Sequences were obtained from peripheral blood. The CDR3 bases are TGTGCCAGCAGCCCCGGGACAGGGGGCAATCAGCCCCAGCATTTT. Translated: CASSPGTGGNQPQHF.